The subject of this entry is one T cell receptor (beta chain). The antigen remains undetermined. The study, taken as a whole, reports: Greatest tumor Treg TCR overlap was with tumor naive CD4+ cells. Tumor memory CD4+ T cell TCR gene usage clustered with blood and lymph node memory CD4+ cells and lymph node naive CD4+ cells.

V lost 3 bases, J lost 1 base, and 3 bases lay in between. The CDR3 contains 12 residues. Germline V gene sequence: CDR1 KGHDR, CDR2 SFDVKD. Semi-nested PCR with Nested Universal Primer A followed constant-region reverse priming of full-length variable regions. Using its own MiXCR run on the 5' RACE reads, TCRdb lists one record per CDR3 protein. The sample yields approximately 8,800 distinct CDR3 sequences, roughly 52% seen once. Sequencing was done on a sample of memory CD4+ T cells sorted from a lymph node. Sample subset: memory CD4+ T cells, CD4+CD45RO+CD25-. The chain combines TRBV24-1 with TRBJ2-7; D gene unclear. The sequence was collected from a female donor with breast cancer. CDR3 sequence: CATSDGSYEQYF. CDR3 bases: TGTGCCACCAGTGATGGATCCTACGAGCAGTACTTC.